This T cell receptor (beta chain) came from a study of shared T cell receptors in the human thymus. This clone was recorded only once. Here immunoSEQ multiplex PCR was the method, and the copy in TCRdb shows in-frame clones only, minus some. The profile shows about 380,000 clones, roughly 94% of them singletons. This CDR3 has 19 amino acids. Germline lookup yields CDR1 SGHAT and CDR2 FQNNGV. V gave up 5 bases and J gave up 0 bases; unmatched junction bases: 16. Sequencing input: thymocytes. The receptor was isolated from a human donor. The chain recombines TRBV11-2 with TRBJ2-1; the match to TRBD2 covers 7 bases. The CDR3 bases are TGTGCCAGCAGCCTCTCGGATCAACTAGCGACGAGCTCCTACAATGAGCAGTTCTTC. This gives the protein CASSLSDQLATSSYNEQFF.